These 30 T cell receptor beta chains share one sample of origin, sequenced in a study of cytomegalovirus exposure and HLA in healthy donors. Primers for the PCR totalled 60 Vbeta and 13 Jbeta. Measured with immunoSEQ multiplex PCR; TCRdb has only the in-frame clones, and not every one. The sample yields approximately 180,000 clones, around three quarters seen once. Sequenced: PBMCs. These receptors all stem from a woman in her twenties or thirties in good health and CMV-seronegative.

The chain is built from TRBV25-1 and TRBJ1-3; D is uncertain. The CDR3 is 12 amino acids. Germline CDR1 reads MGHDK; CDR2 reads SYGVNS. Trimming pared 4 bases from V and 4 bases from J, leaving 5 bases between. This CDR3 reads CASSGAGNTIYF. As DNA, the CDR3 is TGTGCCAGCAGTGGGGCCGGAAACACCATATATTTT. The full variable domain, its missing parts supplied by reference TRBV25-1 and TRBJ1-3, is EADIYQTPRYLVIGTGKKITLECSQTMGHDKMYWYQQDPGMELHLIHYSYGVNSTEKGDLSSESTVSRIRTEHFPLTLESARPSHTSQYLCASSGAGNTIYFGEGSWLTVV.

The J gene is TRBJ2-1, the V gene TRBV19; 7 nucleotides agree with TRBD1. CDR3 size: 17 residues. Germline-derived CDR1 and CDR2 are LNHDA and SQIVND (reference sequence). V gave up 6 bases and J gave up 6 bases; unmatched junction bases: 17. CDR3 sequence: CASSQDREGVASNEQFF. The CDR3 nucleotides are TGTGCCAGTAGCCAAGACAGGGAAGGGGTGGCATCCAATGAGCAGTTCTTC.

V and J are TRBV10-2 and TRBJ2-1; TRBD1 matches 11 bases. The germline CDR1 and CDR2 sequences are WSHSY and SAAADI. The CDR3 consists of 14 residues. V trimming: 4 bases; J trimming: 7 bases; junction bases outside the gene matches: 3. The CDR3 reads CASSGDRGKNEQFF. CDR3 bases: TGCGCCAGCAGTGGGGACAGGGGGAAAAATGAGCAGTTCTTC.

Here the CDR3 reads CASSFPQGASTEAFF. The CDR3, as DNA: TGTGCCAGCAGCTTCCCACAGGGGGCAAGCACTGAAGCTTTCTTT. V gene TRBV7-9 combines with J gene TRBJ1-1, with 9 bases matching TRBD1. With V trimmed by 3 bases and J by 4 bases, 6 bases remained unmatched. The CDR3 contains 15 residues. Per germline, CDR1 SEHNR and CDR2 FQNEAQ (reference sequence).

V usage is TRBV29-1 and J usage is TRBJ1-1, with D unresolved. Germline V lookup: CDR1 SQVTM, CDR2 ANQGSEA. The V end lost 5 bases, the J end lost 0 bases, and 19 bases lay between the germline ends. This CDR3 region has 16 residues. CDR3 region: CSVKALLDSLNTEAFF. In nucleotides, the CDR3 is TGCAGCGTTAAGGCCTTGCTTGACTCCCTGAACACTGAAGCTTTCTTT.

In DNA form, the CDR3 reads TGTGCCAGCAGTCCATGGCCAAACTACGAGCAGTACTTC. Its protein product is CASSPWPNYEQYF. This chain uses TRBV28 with TRBJ2-7; D gene uncertain. V was pared by 5 bases and J by 3 bases, with 11 bases between. This CDR3 has 13 amino acids. Per the germline V gene, CDR1 is MDHEN and CDR2 is SYDVKM.

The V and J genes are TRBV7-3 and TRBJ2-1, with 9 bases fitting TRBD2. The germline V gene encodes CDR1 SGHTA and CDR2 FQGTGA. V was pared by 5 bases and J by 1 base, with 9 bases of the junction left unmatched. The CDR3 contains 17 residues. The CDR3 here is CASSPAGGLFSYNEQFF. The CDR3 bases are TGTGCCAGCAGCCCCGCGGGGGGGCTCTTTTCCTACAATGAGCAGTTCTTC.

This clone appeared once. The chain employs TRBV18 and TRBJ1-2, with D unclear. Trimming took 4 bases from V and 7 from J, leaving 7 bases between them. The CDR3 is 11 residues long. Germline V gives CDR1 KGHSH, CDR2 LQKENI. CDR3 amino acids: CASSLAGGYTF. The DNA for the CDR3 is TGTGCCAGCTCACTTGCGGGTGGCTACACCTTC.

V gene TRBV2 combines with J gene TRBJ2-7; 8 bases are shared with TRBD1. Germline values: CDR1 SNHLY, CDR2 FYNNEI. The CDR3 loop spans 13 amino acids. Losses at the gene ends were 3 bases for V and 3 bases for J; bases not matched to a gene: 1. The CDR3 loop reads CASSDGTGYEQYF. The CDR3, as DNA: TGTGCCAGCAGTGATGGGACAGGCTACGAGCAGTACTTC.

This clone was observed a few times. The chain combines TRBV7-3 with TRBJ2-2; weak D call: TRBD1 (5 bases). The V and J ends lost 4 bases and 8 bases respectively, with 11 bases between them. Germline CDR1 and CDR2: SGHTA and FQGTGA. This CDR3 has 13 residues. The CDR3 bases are TGTGCCAGCAGCTCTAGGGGATCAGGGGAGCTGTTTTTT. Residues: CASSSRGSGELFF.

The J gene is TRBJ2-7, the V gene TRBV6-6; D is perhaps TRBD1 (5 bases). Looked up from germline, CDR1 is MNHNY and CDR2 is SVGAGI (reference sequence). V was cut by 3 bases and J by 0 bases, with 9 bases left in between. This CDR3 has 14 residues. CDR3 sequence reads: CASSYGQGSYEQYF. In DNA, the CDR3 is TGTGCCAGCAGTTATGGCCAGGGCTCCTACGAGCAGTACTTC.

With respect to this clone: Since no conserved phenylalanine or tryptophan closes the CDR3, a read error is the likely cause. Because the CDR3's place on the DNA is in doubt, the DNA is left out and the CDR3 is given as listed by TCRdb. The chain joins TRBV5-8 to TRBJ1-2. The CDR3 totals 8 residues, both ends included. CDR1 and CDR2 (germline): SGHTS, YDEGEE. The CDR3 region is CASSLRDS.

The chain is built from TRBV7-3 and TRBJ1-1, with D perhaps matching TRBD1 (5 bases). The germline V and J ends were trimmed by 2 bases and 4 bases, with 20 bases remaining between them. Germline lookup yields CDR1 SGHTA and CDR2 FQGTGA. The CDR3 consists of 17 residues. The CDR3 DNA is TGTGCCAGCAGCTTAGCGCCGACAGTTCGGGGGAGCACTGAAGCTTTCTTT. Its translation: CASSLAPTVRGSTEAFF.

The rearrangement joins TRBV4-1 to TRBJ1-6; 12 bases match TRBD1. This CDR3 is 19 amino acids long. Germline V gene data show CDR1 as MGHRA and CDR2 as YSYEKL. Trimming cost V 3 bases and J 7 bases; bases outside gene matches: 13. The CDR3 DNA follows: TGCGCCAGCAGCCACCCGGGACAGGGGGCGTTGTCCGGGAATTCACCCCTCCACTTT. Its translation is CASSHPGQGALSGNSPLHF.

This CDR3 is CAHGGGYEQYF. Here the CDR3 DNA reads TGTGCCCATGGCGGGGGTTACGAGCAGTACTTC. The chain joins TRBV6-5 to TRBJ2-7, with 7 bases fitting TRBD2. Germline CDR1 and CDR2: MNHEY and SVGAGI. The CDR3 is made up of 11 amino acids. J lost 4 bases, V lost 11 bases, and 5 bases had no gene match.

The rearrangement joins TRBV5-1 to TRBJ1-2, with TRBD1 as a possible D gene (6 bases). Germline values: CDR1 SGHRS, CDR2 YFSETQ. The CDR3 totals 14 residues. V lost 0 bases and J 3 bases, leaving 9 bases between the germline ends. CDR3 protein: CASSLGYRDYGYTF. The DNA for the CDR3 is TGCGCCAGCAGCTTGGGGTACAGGGACTATGGCTACACCTTC. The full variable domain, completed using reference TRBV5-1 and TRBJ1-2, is KAGVTQTPRYLIKTRGQQVTLSCSPISGHRSVSWYQQTPGQGLQFLFEYFSETQRNKGNFPGRFSGRQFSNSRSEMNVSTLELGDSALYLCASSLGYRDYGYTFGSGTRLTVV.

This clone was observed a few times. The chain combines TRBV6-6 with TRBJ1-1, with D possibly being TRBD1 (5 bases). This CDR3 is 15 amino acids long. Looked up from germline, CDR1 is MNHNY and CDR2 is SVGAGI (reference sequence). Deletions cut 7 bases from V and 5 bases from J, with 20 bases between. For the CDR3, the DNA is TGTGCCAGCACCACCACAGGTGGAGGGACGACTGAAGCTTTCTTT. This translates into CASTTTGGGTTEAFF.

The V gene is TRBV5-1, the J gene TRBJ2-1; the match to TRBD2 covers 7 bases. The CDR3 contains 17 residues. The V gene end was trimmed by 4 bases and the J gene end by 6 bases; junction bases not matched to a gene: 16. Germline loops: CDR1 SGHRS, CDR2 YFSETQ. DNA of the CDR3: TGCGCCAGCAGCAACAGCGGGATAAGGAAAGTGGGCAATGAGCAGTTCTTC. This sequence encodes CASSNSGIRKVGNEQFF. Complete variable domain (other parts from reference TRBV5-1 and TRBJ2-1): KAGVTQTPRYLIKTRGQQVTLSCSPISGHRSVSWYQQTPGQGLQFLFEYFSETQRNKGNFPGRFSGRQFSNSRSEMNVSTLELGDSALYLCASSNSGIRKVGNEQFFGPGTRLTVL.

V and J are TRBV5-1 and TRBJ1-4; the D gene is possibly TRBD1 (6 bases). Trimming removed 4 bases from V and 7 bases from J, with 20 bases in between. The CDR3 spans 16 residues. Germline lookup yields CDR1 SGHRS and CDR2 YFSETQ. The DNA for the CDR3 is TGCGCCAGCAGCCCCCGGGCCGACAGGACGGGTGAAAAACTGTTTTTT. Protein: CASSPRADRTGEKLFF.

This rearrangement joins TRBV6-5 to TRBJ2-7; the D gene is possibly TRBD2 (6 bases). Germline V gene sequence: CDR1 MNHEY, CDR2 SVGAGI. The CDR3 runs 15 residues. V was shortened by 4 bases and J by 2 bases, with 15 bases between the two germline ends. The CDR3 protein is CASSSPGTRTYEQYF. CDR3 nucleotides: TGTGCCAGCAGTTCTCCCGGGACTCGGACCTACGAGCAGTACTTC.

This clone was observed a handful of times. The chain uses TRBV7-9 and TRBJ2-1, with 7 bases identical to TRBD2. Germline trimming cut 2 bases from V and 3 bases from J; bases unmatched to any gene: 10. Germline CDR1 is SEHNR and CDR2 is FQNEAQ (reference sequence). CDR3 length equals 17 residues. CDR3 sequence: CASSLSITSESYNEQFF. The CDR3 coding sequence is TGTGCCAGCAGCTTATCGATCACTAGCGAGAGCTACAATGAGCAGTTCTTC.

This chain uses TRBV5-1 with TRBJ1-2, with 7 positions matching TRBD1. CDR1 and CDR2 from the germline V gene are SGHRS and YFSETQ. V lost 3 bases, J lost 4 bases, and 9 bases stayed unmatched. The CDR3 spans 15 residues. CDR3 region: CASSSGQSAFYGYTF. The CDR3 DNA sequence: TGCGCCAGCAGCTCGGGACAGTCGGCCTTCTATGGCTACACCTTC. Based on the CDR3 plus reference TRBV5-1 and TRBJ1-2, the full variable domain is KAGVTQTPRYLIKTRGQQVTLSCSPISGHRSVSWYQQTPGQGLQFLFEYFSETQRNKGNFPGRFSGRQFSNSRSEMNVSTLELGDSALYLCASSSGQSAFYGYTFGSGTRLTVV.

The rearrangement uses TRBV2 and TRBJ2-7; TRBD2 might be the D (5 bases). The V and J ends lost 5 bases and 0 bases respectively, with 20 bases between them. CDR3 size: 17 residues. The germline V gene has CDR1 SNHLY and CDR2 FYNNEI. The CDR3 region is CASSTIPTGGNSYEQYF. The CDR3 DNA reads TGTGCCAGCAGTACAATACCAACTGGAGGAAACTCCTACGAGCAGTACTTC.

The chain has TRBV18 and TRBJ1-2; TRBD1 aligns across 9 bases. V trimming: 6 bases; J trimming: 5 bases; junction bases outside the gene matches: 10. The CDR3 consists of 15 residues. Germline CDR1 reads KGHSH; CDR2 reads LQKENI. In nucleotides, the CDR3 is TGTGCCAGCTCCGAGACCGGACAGGGGAATTATGGCTACACCTTC. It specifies CASSETGQGNYGYTF.

The CDR3 nucleotides are TGTGCCAGTAGTTCGCAGGGGATACCTTACGAGCAGTACTTC. Its translation is CASSSQGIPYEQYF. V usage is TRBV19 and J usage is TRBJ2-7, with D possibly TRBD1 on 6 matching bases. The CDR3 is 14 residues long. The V end was cut by 5 bases, the J end by 4 bases, with 15 bases between. Germline loops: CDR1 LNHDA, CDR2 SQIVND (reference sequence).

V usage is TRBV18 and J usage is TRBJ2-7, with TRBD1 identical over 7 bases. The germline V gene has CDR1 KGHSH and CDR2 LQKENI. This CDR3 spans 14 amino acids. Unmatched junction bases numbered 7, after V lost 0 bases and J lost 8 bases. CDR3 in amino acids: CASSPPGQTDQQYF. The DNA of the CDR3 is TGTGCCAGCTCACCACCGGGACAGACGGATCAGCAGTACTTC.

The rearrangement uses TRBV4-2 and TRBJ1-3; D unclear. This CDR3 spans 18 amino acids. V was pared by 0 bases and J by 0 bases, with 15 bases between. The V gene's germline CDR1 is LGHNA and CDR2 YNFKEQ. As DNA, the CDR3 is TGTGCCAGCAGCCAAGAGCTCAAAACTGCCTCCTCTGGAAACACCATATATTTT. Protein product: CASSQELKTASSGNTIYF.

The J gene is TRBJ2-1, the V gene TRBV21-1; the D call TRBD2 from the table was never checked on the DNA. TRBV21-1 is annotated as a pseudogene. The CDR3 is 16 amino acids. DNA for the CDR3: TGTGCCAGCAGCAAAGCAGCGGTCGGCGCCCGGGATGAGCAGTTCTTC. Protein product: CASSKAAVGARDEQFF.

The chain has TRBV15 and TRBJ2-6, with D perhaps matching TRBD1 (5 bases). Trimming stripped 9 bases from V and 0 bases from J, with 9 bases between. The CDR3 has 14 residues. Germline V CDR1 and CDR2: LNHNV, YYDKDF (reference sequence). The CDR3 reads CATRQSSGANVLTF. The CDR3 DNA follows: TGTGCCACGAGACAGAGCTCTGGGGCCAACGTCCTGACTTTC.

CDR3: CASSFSGTVGTEAFF. The CDR3 DNA sequence: TGCGCCAGCAGCTTCTCAGGGACAGTTGGCACTGAAGCTTTCTTT. This rearrangement joins TRBV5-1 to TRBJ1-1; 7 bases map to TRBD1. The V gene's germline CDR1 is SGHRS and CDR2 YFSETQ. The CDR3 totals 15 residues. Unmatched junction bases numbered 8, after V lost 2 bases and J lost 4 bases.